A single TCR beta chain is shown here with its context. These data originate in a study of memory CD4+ T cells and cytomegalovirus serostatus. The sort gate was single viable CD3+CD4+CD8-CD45RO+ cells for memory CD4+ T cells. Positive selection with CD4 microbeads enriched total CD4+ T cells. In the source study's methods: After removing out-of-frame reads, 2,204,828 distinct TCRbeta sequences remained. Some clones are missing from TCRdb's copy, which holds only in-frame ones; the method was immunoSEQ multiplex PCR. The V and J calls and clone size were taken over from that table, and D and trimming were inferred from the DNA. The sample includes 70,000 or so clones, 60% to 80% of them seen just once. The clonotype originates from an adult in good health and CMV-seropositive. Sequencing was carried out using memory CD4+ T cells from blood.

In DNA form, the CDR3 reads TGTGCCAGCAGTGAATTAGAAGGGGTGAGCGAGCAGTACGTC. This codes for CASSELEGVSEQYV. The chain links TRBV2 to TRBJ2-7; tentative D call: TRBD1 (5 bases). V shed 2 bases and J shed 6 bases, with 14 bases lying between them. CDR1 and CDR2 (germline): SNHLY, FYNNEI. This CDR3 region has 14 residues.